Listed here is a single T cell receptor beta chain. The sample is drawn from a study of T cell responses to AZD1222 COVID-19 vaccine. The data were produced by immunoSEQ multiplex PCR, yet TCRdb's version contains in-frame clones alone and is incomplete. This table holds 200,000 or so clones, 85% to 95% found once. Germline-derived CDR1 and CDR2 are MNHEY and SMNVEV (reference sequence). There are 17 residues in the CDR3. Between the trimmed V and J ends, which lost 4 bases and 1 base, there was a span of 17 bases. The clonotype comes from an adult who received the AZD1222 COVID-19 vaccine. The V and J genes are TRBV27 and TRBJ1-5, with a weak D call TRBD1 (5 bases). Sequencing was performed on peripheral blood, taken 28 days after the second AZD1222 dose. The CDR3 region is CASSSGQGRWSNQPQHF. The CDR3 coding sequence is TGTGCCAGCAGTTCGGGGCAGGGAAGGTGGAGCAATCAGCCCCAGCATTTT.